The 18 T cell receptor beta chains below all came from one sample that was sequenced in a study of blood T cell dynamics during melanoma immunotherapy. Libraries were prepared by immunoSEQ multiplex PCR; TCRdb keeps only in-frame clonotypes and omits some of them. The table includes 20,000 to 30,000 clones, around 85% detected once. Time point specified: pre-treatment baseline. The sequences come from blood, collected from a patient treated with checkpoint blockade. These receptors originate from a human donor with melanoma.

This clone turned up a few times. The V call is TRBV27, the J call TRBJ1-2; 7 nucleotides line up with TRBD1. CDR3 length: 16 residues. Germline V gene data show CDR1 as MNHEY and CDR2 as SMNVEV (reference sequence). With 0 bases clipped from V and 7 bases from J, the junction kept 11 bases outside the gene matches. CDR3 nucleotides: TGTGCCAGCAGTTTATCATGGGGACAGACCTTCTCTGGCTACACCTTC. This translates into CASSLSWGQTFSGYTF.

The V gene is TRBV5-1, the J gene TRBJ2-1; no firm D call. The V gene's germline CDR1 is SGHRS and CDR2 YFSETQ. This CDR3 is 13 amino acids long. V shed 4 bases and J shed 6 bases, with 11 bases lying between them. The CDR3 coding sequence is TGCGCCAGCAGCAGTGTAGCATCCAATGAGCAGTTCTTC. This sequence encodes CASSSVASNEQFF. The variable domain in full, with the rest retrieved from reference TRBV5-1 and TRBJ2-1, is KAGVTQTPRYLIKTRGQQVTLSCSPISGHRSVSWYQQTPGQGLQFLFEYFSETQRNKGNFPGRFSGRQFSNSRSEMNVSTLELGDSALYLCASSSVASNEQFFGPGTRLTVL.

The chain carries TRBV2 and TRBJ2-2; no clear D gene. The CDR3 runs 14 residues. Germline V gene sequence: CDR1 SNHLY, CDR2 FYNNEI. Trimming took 4 bases from V and 1 from J, leaving 7 bases between them. The CDR3 DNA follows: TGTGCCAGCAGTGTGGAACGGAACACCGGGGAGCTGTTTTTT. Translation: CASSVERNTGELFF.

The chain uses TRBV4-2 and TRBJ1-2; D call uncertain. The germline CDR1 and CDR2 sequences are LGHNA and YNFKEQ. The CDR3 loop spans 18 amino acids. The germline V and J ends were trimmed by 0 bases and 1 base, with 18 bases remaining between them. The CDR3 DNA reads as TGTGCCAGCAGCCAAGAATTCGGGGAGGACCCTTATAACTATGGCTACACCTTC. Translating it yields CASSQEFGEDPYNYGYTF.

J is TRBJ2-3 and V is TRBV29-1; 8 bases map to TRBD1. The CDR3 consists of 15 residues. CDR1 and CDR2 from the germline V gene are SQVTM and ANQGSEA. The ends lost 3 bases at V and 5 bases at J; junction bases unmatched: 10. The CDR3, as DNA: TGCAGCGTTGAGGGCCGGGACAGGAAAGGAGATACGCAGTATTTT. Protein sequence: CSVEGRDRKGDTQYF.

The DNA for the CDR3 is TGTGCCAGCAGCTTAGACTGGCAGGGGACCAAGCAGCCCCAGCATTTT. It codes for CASSLDWQGTKQPQHF. J is TRBJ1-5 and V is TRBV7-2; weak D call: TRBD1 (6 bases). CDR1 SGHTA and CDR2 FQGNSA come from the germline V gene. V lost 1 base and J lost 7, with 17 bases in between. This CDR3 has 16 residues.

The chain has TRBV6-5 and TRBJ1-2; 11 bases are shared with TRBD1. The V gene end was trimmed by 10 bases and the J gene end by 6 bases; junction bases not matched to a gene: 13. Germline V gene data show CDR1 as MNHEY and CDR2 as SVGAGI. The CDR3 spans 15 residues. The CDR3 DNA sequence: TGTGCCACTTACCCCCGGGACAGGGGGAACGATGGCTACACCTTC. It specifies CATYPRDRGNDGYTF.

This clone was recorded a few times. The chain carries TRBV29-1 and TRBJ1-1; D is possibly TRBD1 (5 bases). Trimming left V 7 bases short and J 8 bases short, with 14 bases between. Germline CDR1 reads SQVTM; CDR2 reads ANQGSEA. The CDR3 contains 11 residues. The DNA of the CDR3 is TGCAGCGGCGCCAGAGGGACGGAAGCTTTCTTT. Its protein product is CSGARGTEAFF.

V and J are TRBV5-4 and TRBJ2-7; maybe TRBD2 (6 bases). With 0 bases removed from V and 6 bases from J, the gap between germline ends came to 13 bases. This CDR3 comprises 14 residues. The germline CDR1 and CDR2 sequences are SGHNT and YYREEE (reference sequence). The CDR3 spells CASSLGGGELEQYF. In DNA form, the CDR3 reads TGTGCCAGCAGCTTGGGAGGAGGGGAGCTCGAGCAGTACTTC. Complete variable domain (other parts from reference TRBV5-4 and TRBJ2-7): ETGVTQSPTHLIKTRGQQVTLRCSSQSGHNTVSWYQQALGQGPQFIFQYYREEENGRGNFPPRFSGLQFPNYSSELNVNALELDDSALYLCASSLGGGELEQYFGPGTRLTVT.

This chain connects TRBV18 to TRBJ1-4; D might be TRBD1 (5 bases). This CDR3 contains 14 residues. V lost 0 bases, J lost 5 bases, and 7 bases lay in between. Germline V gene sequence: CDR1 KGHSH, CDR2 LQKENI. The CDR3 nucleotides read TGTGCCAGCTCACCACCCAGGGACAATGAAAAACTGTTTTTT. Its protein product is CASSPPRDNEKLFF.

The rearrangement links TRBV18 to TRBJ2-1, with 11 bases fitting TRBD2. In germline, CDR1 is KGHSH, CDR2 LQKENI. CDR3 length: 17 residues. Trimming took 1 base from V and 1 from J; bases not matched to a gene: 3. This CDR3 reads CASSPRTSGPSYNEQFF. DNA for the CDR3: TGTGCCAGCTCACCACGGACTAGCGGGCCATCCTACAATGAGCAGTTCTTC.

The genes are TRBV11-1 and TRBJ2-1; 9 positions match TRBD2. The J segment lost 8 bases and the V segment lost 7 bases, leaving 12 bases of the junction unmatched. CDR1 is SGHAT and CDR2 is FQDESV in the germline V gene (reference sequence). The CDR3 length is 15 residues. DNA for the CDR3: TGTGCCAGCACCTTGAGGCTAGCGGGACCTTATGAGCAGTTCTTC. This sequence encodes CASTLRLAGPYEQFF.

The rearrangement uses TRBV28 and TRBJ2-3; 8 bases align to TRBD1. CDR1 is MDHEN, CDR2 SYDVKM, per germline. The CDR3 length is 17 residues. V lost 8 bases, J lost 2 bases, and 15 bases stayed unmatched. For the CDR3, the DNA is TGTGCCAGCGGACAGGGACACCGACTAGAGAACACAGATACGCAGTATTTT. As protein: CASGQGHRLENTDTQYF.

The rearrangement links TRBV10-3 to TRBJ2-1; no definite D call. From germline, CDR1 is ENHRY and CDR2 SYGVKD. This CDR3 contains 11 residues. V lost 10 bases and J lost 4, with 8 bases in between. The CDR3 nucleotides read TGTGCCAATGGACCATACAATGAGCAGTTCTTC. It encodes CANGPYNEQFF.

As DNA, the CDR3 is TGTGCCAGCAGTGTTCAGGGGGGAGACTACGAGCAGTACTTC. Residues: CASSVQGGDYEQYF. The chain employs TRBV2 and TRBJ2-7; D might be TRBD1 (7 bases). The CDR3 loop spans 14 amino acids. Germline CDR1 and CDR2: SNHLY and FYNNEI. V gave up 4 bases and J gave up 3 bases, with 13 bases separating them.

The chain is built from TRBV2 and TRBJ2-7; the D gene could be TRBD1 or TRBD2 (6 bases each). Trimming pared 3 bases from V and 4 bases from J, leaving 13 bases between. Germline V gene sequence: CDR1 SNHLY, CDR2 FYNNEI. The CDR3 loop spans 14 amino acids. CDR3 in amino acids: CASSEGGSWYEQYF. The CDR3 region has the DNA TGTGCCAGCAGTGAGGGGGGCAGTTGGTACGAGCAGTACTTC.

This clone was picked up a small number of times. The V call is TRBV18, the J call TRBJ2-2; D is undetermined. Per germline, CDR1 KGHSH and CDR2 LQKENI. This CDR3 comprises 13 residues. V lost 0 bases and J 4 bases, leaving 3 bases between the germline ends. The CDR3 protein is CASSPPATGELFF. The CDR3 region has the DNA TGTGCCAGCTCACCACCGGCCACCGGGGAGCTGTTTTTT.

The chain uses TRBV11-3 and TRBJ2-2, with 9 bases lining up with TRBD2. J lost 5 bases, V lost 5 bases, and 15 bases had no gene match. The germline gives CDR1 SGHNT, CDR2 YENEEA. This CDR3 has 18 residues. The CDR3 loop is CASSPNGGSGRVTGELFF. In DNA, the CDR3 is TGTGCCAGCAGCCCGAACGGGGGTAGCGGGAGAGTTACCGGGGAGCTGTTTTTT. Full variable domain (remainder filled in from reference TRBV11-3 and TRBJ2-2): EAGVVQSPRYKIIEKKQPVAFWCNPISGHNTLYWYLQNLGQGPELLIRYENEEAVDDSQLPKDRFSAERLKGVDSTLKIQPAELGDSAVYLCASSPNGGSGRVTGELFFGEGSRLTVL.